Following are 20 T cell receptor beta chains from one sample sequenced in a study of T cell repertoires in cytomegalovirus infection. TCRdb re-analysed the reads in MiXCR, keeping a single row per CDR3 protein. The sample records roughly 230,000 distinct CDR3 sequences, approximately 15% being singletons. Specimen: CD8+ T cells from PBMCs. These receptors were obtained from a human donor in good health (CMV status not recorded). Some clones in this sample may be carry-over from other donors' samples.

This clonotype appeared many times. This chain connects TRBV7-9 to TRBJ1-6; D remains ambiguous. The length of the CDR3 is 14 residues. Germline values: CDR1 SEHNR, CDR2 FQNEAQ (reference sequence). The V end lost 4 bases, the J end lost 6 bases, and 10 bases lay between the germline ends. This chain's CDR3 is CASSSTGINSPLHF. The CDR3 DNA reads as TGTGCCAGCAGCTCCACGGGTATTAATTCACCCCTCCACTTT.

This clonotype was seen at least ten times. The CDR3 DNA is TGTGCCAGCAGCCTGACGGGGGGGTCTGGAAACACCATATATTTT. Its translation: CASSLTGGSGNTIYF. The chain carries TRBV7-2 and TRBJ1-3; TRBD1 might be the D (5 bases). The CDR3 has 15 amino acids. Germline CDR1 is SGHTA and CDR2 is FQGNSA. V lost 5 bases and J lost 1, with 12 bases in between.

The chain carries TRBV10-2 and TRBJ1-1; no clear D. Trimming removed 6 bases from V and 2 bases from J, with 10 bases in between. Germline V gives CDR1 WSHSY, CDR2 SAAADI. The CDR3 length is 13 residues. This CDR3 is CASRRALNTEAFF. The CDR3 DNA reads as TGCGCCAGCAGAAGGGCCCTTAACACTGAAGCTTTCTTT.

This clonotype was recorded a few times. CDR3: CASSFVSYEQYF. CDR3 coding DNA: TGTGCCAGCAGTTTTGTCTCCTACGAGCAGTACTTC. The genes are TRBV12-3 or TRBV12-4 and TRBJ2-7; D ambiguous. The CDR3 is 12 residues long. Trimming left V 3 bases short and J 0 bases short, with 3 bases between.

This clonotype appeared a few times. This chain connects TRBV7-9 to TRBJ1-1; 10 bases match TRBD1. The CDR3 runs 16 residues. V shed 5 bases and J 5 bases; nucleotides not matched to a gene: 11. Looked up from germline, CDR1 is SEHNR and CDR2 is FQNEAQ (reference sequence). CDR3 residues: CASSTPSRTGGTEAFF. CDR3 nucleotides: TGTGCCAGCAGCACCCCGAGCAGGACAGGGGGAACTGAAGCTTTCTTT.

CDR3 loop: CSARGEVGPQETQYF. In DNA form, the CDR3 reads TGCAGTGCTAGAGGAGAGGTTGGGCCACAAGAGACCCAGTACTTC. The chain combines TRBV20-1 with TRBJ2-5; D uncertain. This CDR3 contains 15 residues. Trimming pared 1 base from V and 2 bases from J, leaving 14 bases between. From germline, CDR1 is DFQATT and CDR2 SNEGSKA (reference sequence).

V is TRBV2 and J is TRBJ2-1; D is possibly TRBD1 (6 bases). The V end was cut by 6 bases, the J end by 7 bases, with 19 bases between. The CDR3 is 15 amino acids. Germline CDR1 SNHLY, CDR2 FYNNEI. This CDR3 is CASSAEGVTLNEQFF. The CDR3 nucleotides are TGTGCCAGCAGCGCCGAGGGGGTCACGCTTAATGAGCAGTTCTTC.

This clonotype came up a few times. This rearrangement joins TRBV5-4 to TRBJ1-1, with TRBD1 matching over 8 bases. Germline V gene sequence: CDR1 SGHNT, CDR2 YYREEE (reference sequence). The CDR3 is made up of 15 amino acids. Germline trimming cut 4 bases from V and 5 bases from J; bases unmatched to any gene: 10. This CDR3 is CASSATQGARTEAFF. The DNA for the CDR3 is TGTGCCAGCAGCGCGACCCAGGGGGCAAGGACTGAAGCTTTCTTT.

This clonotype occurred a few times. The chain recombines TRBV6-2 or TRBV6-3 with TRBJ2-2; 7 bases line up with TRBD2. The junction had 13 bases not matched to a gene; V was cut back by 8 bases and J by 4 bases. The CDR3 has 16 residues. Germline assignment: CDR1 MNHEY and CDR2 SVGEGT. CDR3 loop: CASVRETSLFTGELFF. For the CDR3, the DNA is TGTGCCAGCGTAAGAGAGACTAGCCTGTTCACCGGGGAGCTGTTTTTT.

This clonotype was seen repeatedly, ten times or more. This chain joins TRBV28 and TRBJ1-5; 7 bases agree with TRBD1. J was trimmed by 6 bases and V by 4 bases; bases with no gene match: 9. Germline V gives CDR1 MDHEN, CDR2 SYDVKM. The CDR3 length is 15 residues. The CDR3, as DNA: TGTGCCAGCAGTTCACTCGACAGGGATACTCAGCCCCAGCATTTT. Translating it yields CASSSLDRDTQPQHF.

This chain connects TRBV5-1 to TRBJ2-1; D remains unclear. This CDR3 contains 16 residues. CDR1 SGHRS and CDR2 YFSETQ come from the germline V gene. V was shortened by 7 bases and J by 1 base, with 18 bases between the two germline ends. The CDR3, as DNA: TGCGCCAGCGGCTCTCGTGGATTAGATTCCTACAATGAGCAGTTCTTC. Translated: CASGSRGLDSYNEQFF. The whole variable domain, filled in from reference TRBV5-1 and TRBJ2-1, reads KAGVTQTPRYLIKTRGQQVTLSCSPISGHRSVSWYQQTPGQGLQFLFEYFSETQRNKGNFPGRFSGRQFSNSRSEMNVSTLELGDSALYLCASGSRGLDSYNEQFFGPGTRLTVL.

This clonotype was found a few times. The rearrangement uses TRBV11-2 and TRBJ2-5; 10 positions match TRBD1. This CDR3 contains 15 residues. Unmatched junction bases numbered 4, after V lost 1 base and J lost 5 bases. CDR1 and CDR2 from the germline V gene are SGHAT and FQNNGV. CDR3 region: CASSLGQGAWETQYF. Here the CDR3 DNA reads TGTGCCAGCAGCTTAGGACAGGGGGCTTGGGAGACCCAGTACTTC.

This clonotype was detected ten times or more. CDR3 sequence reads: CASRATGQETQYF. For the CDR3, the DNA is TGTGCCAGCAGGGCGACAGGGCAAGAGACCCAGTACTTC. V usage is TRBV28 and J usage is TRBJ2-5; 7 positions match TRBD1. This CDR3 spans 13 amino acids. V trimming: 6 bases; J trimming: 2 bases; junction bases outside the gene matches: 3. From germline, CDR1 is MDHEN and CDR2 SYDVKM.

This clonotype was recorded at least ten times. The chain joins TRBV15 to TRBJ2-1, with a tentative D call TRBD2 (6 bases). This CDR3 contains 16 residues. CDR1 LNHNV and CDR2 YYDKDF come from the germline V gene (reference sequence). Trimming took 1 base from V and 3 from J, leaving 13 bases between them. CDR3 DNA: TGTGCCACCAGCAGAGTTGGGGGGATAGACTACAATGAGCAGTTCTTC. This translates into CATSRVGGIDYNEQFF.

This clonotype has a handful of counts. The chain uses TRBV5-1 and TRBJ2-2, with D possibly being TRBD1 (6 bases). This CDR3 has 17 amino acids. With 2 bases removed from V and 6 bases from J, the gap between germline ends came to 20 bases. The V gene's germline CDR1 is SGHRS and CDR2 YFSETQ. CDR3 residues: CASSLLPDRQRSGELFF. The DNA for the CDR3 is TGCGCCAGCAGCTTATTGCCAGACAGGCAAAGGTCCGGGGAGCTGTTTTTT.

This clonotype showed up just a few times. V gene TRBV27 combines with J gene TRBJ2-7; 7 bases fit TRBD1. This CDR3 comprises 14 residues. The germline V gene has CDR1 MNHEY and CDR2 SMNVEV (reference sequence). V gave up 2 bases and J gave up 6 bases; unmatched junction bases: 7. The chain's CDR3 is CASSLEGARLEQYF. The CDR3 DNA follows: TGTGCCAGCAGTTTAGAGGGGGCGCGGCTCGAGCAGTACTTC.

This clonotype was observed a few times. Relative to the germline gene, one junction end is altered; a read error may explain this. The chain employs TRBV7-8 and TRBJ2-3, with 11 bases lining up with TRBD2. The germline V gene has CDR1 SGHVS and CDR2 FQNEAQ. This CDR3 comprises 15 residues. This chain's CDR3 is CASSLAGGQTDTQYF. The CDR3 DNA is TGTGCCAGCAGCCTAGCGGGGGGCCAAACAGATACGCAGTATTTT.

This clonotype was observed at least ten times. This chain links TRBV6-1 with TRBJ2-5; D is perhaps TRBD1 (5 bases). This CDR3 is 15 amino acids long. Germline V lookup: CDR1 MNHNS, CDR2 SASEGT. Deletions cut 3 bases from V and 2 bases from J, with 13 bases between. The CDR3 DNA follows: TGTGCCAGCAGTGACGGTCCCCAGGGACAAGAGACCCAGTACTTC. Translated, it gives CASSDGPQGQETQYF.

This clonotype was observed a few times. The chain uses TRBV20-1 and TRBJ1-5; D unresolved. V lost 2 bases to trimming and J lost 2 bases, with 10 bases between them. CDR3 length: 14 residues. The germline CDR1 and CDR2 sequences are DFQATT and SNEGSKA (reference sequence). In nucleotides, the CDR3 is TGCAGTGCTAGACCGGGCCTAGGCAATCAGCCCCAGCATTTT. This sequence encodes CSARPGLGNQPQHF.

The chain employs TRBV27 and TRBJ1-2, with TRBD1 identical over 7 bases. V shed 2 bases and J 7 bases; nucleotides not matched to a gene: 7. Per germline, CDR1 MNHEY and CDR2 SMNVEV (reference sequence). The CDR3 contains 14 residues. CDR3 residues: CASSLRQGNGGYTF. CDR3 nucleotides: TGTGCCAGCAGTTTACGACAGGGAAATGGTGGCTACACCTTC.